The clone carrying this TCR beta chain has a handful of counts. Its antigen is not known. The data belong to a study of T cells in Graves' hyperthyroidism and ophthalmopathy. Looking at the study overall: Once the initial diagnosis was made, peripheral blood was obtained before any treatment.

The investigators amplified TCR beta CDR3 regions from RNA transcripts. First-round RT-PCR targeting the TCR CDR3 was performed with the HTBI primer set. Via MiXCR, TCRdb re-called the multiplex PCR reads, giving one row per CDR3 protein. This sample has roughly 560,000 distinct CDR3 sequences; roughly 14% occur once, and the top ten carry 3.5% to 4.5%. Regarding the study as a whole: Also found in blood were most expanded thyroid clonotypes above 0.001.

The CDR3 is made up of 14 amino acids. V lost 6 bases and J 3 bases, leaving 15 bases between the germline ends. CDR1 and CDR2 (germline): MDHEN, SYDVKM. The receptor was isolated from a woman in her forties with Graves' ophthalmopathy. What was sequenced was blood. This chain connects TRBV28 to TRBJ2-7; possible D gene TRBD2, 6 bases. The CDR3 region is CASSPGLLIYEQYF. The DNA of the CDR3 is TGTGCCAGCAGCCCGGGACTCTTAATCTACGAGCAGTACTTC.